The 28 T cell receptor beta chains below come from one sample, sequenced in a study of naive and memory T cell subsets. A UMI-containing oligonucleotide was joined by 3' ligation to the TCR cDNA template. Ligated cDNA underwent four rounds of PCR with nested alpha and beta constant region primers and SP2. MiXCR was run by TCRdb on the 5' RACE reads, yielding one entry per CDR3 protein. The sample comprises 55,000 to 70,000 distinct CDR3 sequences, roughly 6.7% of which are singletons, and around 10% rests with the top ten. These receptors came from a male donor in good health.

This clonotype was detected many times. This rearrangement joins TRBV7-9 to TRBJ2-3; 8 bases agree with TRBD1. The CDR3 is made up of 15 amino acids. CDR1 SEHNR and CDR2 FQNEAQ come from the germline V gene (reference sequence). The junction had 9 bases not matched to a gene; V was cut back by 5 bases and J by 5 bases. The CDR3 region has the DNA TGTGCCAGCAGCCCCCACGGACAGGGCGAAGATACGCAGTATTTT. It yields the protein CASSPHGQGEDTQYF.

This clonotype showed up many times. The chain's CDR3 is CASSPPDSLNQPQHF. The CDR3 DNA reads TGTGCCAGCAGCCCGCCGGACAGCCTCAATCAGCCCCAGCATTTT. This chain uses TRBV21-1 with TRBJ1-5; TRBD1 is the table's D call, not checked against the DNA. TRBV21-1 is deemed a pseudogene. The CDR3 runs to 15 residues.

This clonotype was picked up a small number of times. This sequence joins TRBV6-5 and TRBJ2-3; a weak D match, TRBD1 (5 bases). In germline, CDR1 is MNHEY, CDR2 SVGAGI. V gave up 2 bases and J gave up 2 bases, with 5 bases separating them. The CDR3 has 13 amino acids. CDR3 DNA: TGTGCCAGCAGTTACGGGGCCACAGATACGCAGTATTTT. Its protein is CASSYGATDTQYF.

The chain carries TRBV5-1 and TRBJ2-3, with a weak D call TRBD1 (6 bases). CDR1 and CDR2 from the germline V gene are SGHRS and YFSETQ. Between the trimmed V and J ends, which lost 5 bases and 2 bases, there was a span of 18 bases. The CDR3 is 16 amino acids. The chain's CDR3 is CASRMAGTPFTDTQYF. The DNA of the CDR3 is TGCGCCAGCAGGATGGCCGGGACACCTTTCACAGATACGCAGTATTTT.

At least ten counts were recorded for this clonotype. V gene TRBV20-1 combines with J gene TRBJ1-1; 10 bases match TRBD1. This CDR3 has 14 amino acids. The J segment lost 6 bases and the V segment lost 5 bases, leaving 9 bases of the junction unmatched. Germline V CDR1 and CDR2: DFQATT, SNEGSKA (reference sequence). This CDR3 reads CSAGRGTGVPEAFF. The CDR3 DNA reads TGCAGTGCTGGGCGGGGGACAGGGGTGCCTGAAGCTTTCTTT.

This clonotype appeared many times. The chain joins TRBV27 to TRBJ1-5, with D uncertain. V lost 6 bases and J lost 4, with 19 bases in between. Germline CDR1 is MNHEY and CDR2 is SMNVEV (reference sequence). The CDR3 contains 16 residues. CDR3 protein: CASSRFGDVRNQPQHF. In nucleotides, the CDR3 is TGTGCCAGCAGCCGCTTTGGGGATGTGCGAAATCAGCCCCAGCATTTT.

The V and J genes are TRBV6-4 and TRBJ2-2, with 8 bases identical to TRBD2. The CDR3 runs 14 residues. Germline CDR1 reads MRHNA; CDR2 reads SNTAGT. V lost 5 bases and J lost 5; bases outside the gene matches: 4. CDR3 region: CASSPGLETGELFF. The CDR3 DNA reads TGTGCCAGCAGTCCGGGACTAGAAACCGGGGAGCTGTTTTTT.

The table lists this clonotype with a few counts. This chain joins TRBV19 and TRBJ2-1; 9 bases align to TRBD2. V shed 0 bases and J 2 bases; nucleotides not matched to a gene: 5. The CDR3 loop spans 17 amino acids. CDR1 and CDR2 (germline): LNHDA, SQIVND (reference sequence). CDR3 region: CASSIDHGGGAYNEQFF. Here the CDR3 DNA reads TGTGCCAGTAGTATAGATCATGGCGGGGGGGCCTACAATGAGCAGTTCTTC.

The CDR3: CASSPSGGLYNEQFF. As DNA, the CDR3 is TGCGCCAGCAGCCCCTCCGGGGGCCTCTACAATGAGCAGTTCTTC. The J gene is TRBJ2-1, the V gene TRBV4-1; D is perhaps TRBD1 or TRBD2 (6 bases each). The ends were cut back, 4 bases at V and 3 bases at J, with 13 bases in the middle. In germline, CDR1 is MGHRA, CDR2 YSYEKL. The CDR3 contains 15 residues.

This clonotype was counted between two and nine times. J is TRBJ2-3 and V is TRBV6-2 or TRBV6-3, with 12 nucleotides matching TRBD2. The germline gives CDR1 MNHEY, CDR2 SVGEGT. The CDR3 is made up of 19 amino acids. J was trimmed by 0 bases and V by 2 bases; bases with no gene match: 9. CDR3 nucleotides: TGTGCCAGCAGTTACCCGACTAGCGGGGGTTACTCAAGCACAGATACGCAGTATTTT. Its translation: CASSYPTSGGYSSTDTQYF.

In this sample, this clonotype turned up a few times. The chain carries TRBV14 and TRBJ2-3; perhaps TRBD1 as D (5 bases). The V gene lost 0 bases and the J gene lost 3 bases, with 13 bases spanning the gap. CDR3 length equals 16 residues. CDR1 SGHDN and CDR2 FVKESK come from the germline V gene. The CDR3 loop reads CASSQDWGLRTDTQYF. The CDR3 region has the DNA TGTGCCAGCAGCCAAGATTGGGGCCTGAGAACAGATACGCAGTATTTT.

This clonotype occurred many times. J is TRBJ2-1 and V is TRBV20-1, with a weak D call TRBD2 (7 bases). Germline values: CDR1 DFQATT, CDR2 SNEGSKA (reference sequence). Trimming took 3 bases from V and 8 from J, leaving 20 bases between them. The CDR3 runs to 15 residues. The CDR3 spells CSASLRRGGGDEQFF. DNA of the CDR3: TGCAGTGCTAGCCTGCGGCGAGGGGGGGGGGATGAGCAGTTCTTC.

This clonotype was found many times. This sequence joins TRBV20-1 and TRBJ2-2; D might be TRBD1 (5 bases). CDR1 is DFQATT and CDR2 is SNEGSKA in the germline V gene (reference sequence). Trimming shortened V by 0 bases and J by 7 bases, and 12 bases separated the two germline ends. The CDR3 extends over 14 amino acids. For the CDR3, the DNA is TGCAGTGCTAGAGATTTGGGGCACGACGGGGAGCTGTTTTTT. Its protein is CSARDLGHDGELFF.

As regards this clonotype: A much bigger clone sits one base away, suggesting this may be a read error. The genes are TRBV9 and TRBJ2-7, with D tentatively TRBD2 (5 bases). CDR3 length: 13 amino acids. Germline values: CDR1 SGDLS, CDR2 YYNGEE. The CDR3 DNA is TGTGTCAGCAGCGCAGCGGAGGCCTACGAGCAGTACTTC. Residues: CVSSAAEAYEQYF. The variable domain in full, with the rest retrieved from reference TRBV9 and TRBJ2-7, is DSGVTQTPKHLITATGQRVTLRCSPRSGDLSVYWYQQSLDQGLQFLIQYYNGEERAKGNILERFSAQQFPDLHSELNLSSLELGDSALYFCVSSAAEAYEQYFGPGTRLTVT.

This chain joins TRBV12-3 or TRBV12-4 and TRBJ2-7; 13 bases align to TRBD2. The CDR3 consists of 15 residues. With V trimmed by 4 bases and J by 3 bases, 3 bases remained unmatched. This CDR3 reads CASSYGTSGIYEQYF. The CDR3 coding sequence is TGTGCCAGCAGTTATGGGACTAGCGGGATCTACGAGCAGTACTTC.

The chain carries TRBV6-6 and TRBJ2-3; 8 positions agree with TRBD2. The CDR3 loop spans 18 amino acids. Trimming at V came to 4 bases and at J to 2 bases, leaving 14 bases not matched to a gene. The germline V gene has CDR1 MNHNY and CDR2 SVGAGI (reference sequence). The CDR3, as DNA: TGTGCCAGCAGTTCCGGGGCACTAGCGGACCAAGCCACAGATACGCAGTATTTT. Translation gives CASSSGALADQATDTQYF.

This clonotype was counted ten times or more. This chain uses TRBV7-2 with TRBJ1-5; D not resolved. CDR3 size: 17 residues. V was cut by 5 bases and J by 7 bases, with 24 bases left in between. Germline V gives CDR1 SGHTA, CDR2 FQGNSA. The CDR3 here is CASSHTLGSVKGQPQHF. Here the CDR3 DNA reads TGTGCCAGCAGCCATACCCTGGGTTCGGTAAAGGGCCAGCCCCAGCATTTT.

The table lists this clonotype with many counts. The chain combines TRBV27 with TRBJ1-5; D is uncertain. Trimming removed 0 bases from V and 7 bases from J, with 7 bases in between. Looked up from germline, CDR1 is MNHEY and CDR2 is SMNVEV (reference sequence). The length of the CDR3 is 13 residues. The CDR3 reads CASSLSPGQPQHF. The DNA for the CDR3 is TGTGCCAGCAGTTTATCGCCTGGGCAGCCCCAGCATTTT.

Written as DNA, the CDR3 is TGTGCCAGCAGCTGGGGACTAGCGGGGGAAGAGACCCAGTACTTC. It encodes CASSWGLAGEETQYF. The chain uses TRBV7-2 and TRBJ2-5; 14 bases agree with TRBD2. This CDR3 has 15 residues. Germline CDR1 SGHTA, CDR2 FQGNSA. The J segment lost 3 bases and the V segment lost 4 bases, leaving 1 base of the junction unmatched. Based on the CDR3 plus reference TRBV7-2 and TRBJ2-5, the full variable domain is GAGVSQSPSNKVTEKGKDVELRCDPISGHTALYWYRQSLGQGLEFLIYFQGNSAPDKSGLPSDRFSAERTGGSVSTLTIQRTQQEDSAVYLCASSWGLAGEETQYFGPGTRLLVL.

This clonotype has a single count. One base away lies a much larger clone, so this may be a sequencing read error. The genes are TRBV6-2 or TRBV6-3 and TRBJ2-7; TRBD2 is a possible D gene (6 bases). Germline loops: CDR1 MNHEY, CDR2 SVGEGT. The CDR3 totals 13 residues. The chain's CDR3 is CPSSLTGAYEQYF. As DNA, the CDR3 is TGTCCCAGCAGTCTGACGGGGGCCTACGAGCAGTACTTC.

This clonotype was counted ten times or more. The V and J genes are TRBV6-5 and TRBJ1-2, with D perhaps TRBD1 (6 bases). Trimming removed 4 bases at V and 12 bases at J, with 12 bases between. The length of the CDR3 is 11 residues. Germline CDR1 and CDR2: MNHEY and SVGAGI. The CDR3 is CASSFRGIDTF. For the CDR3, the DNA is TGTGCCAGCAGTTTTAGGGGGATCGACACCTTC.

Many counts were recorded for this clonotype. This chain joins TRBV6-5 and TRBJ2-3; the D call may be TRBD1 or TRBD2 (5 bases each). The V end lost 2 bases, the J end lost 1 base, and 10 bases lay between the germline ends. The germline CDR1 and CDR2 sequences are MNHEY and SVGAGI. The CDR3 totals 15 residues. The CDR3 nucleotides read TGTGCCAGCAGTTACAGGGGACCGGGCACAGATACGCAGTATTTT. Translated: CASSYRGPGTDTQYF.

Regarding this clonotype: A junction boundary mismatches the germline segment, possibly from a read error. The chain links TRBV12-3 or TRBV12-4 to TRBJ2-3, with D perhaps TRBD2 (5 bases). The CDR3 contains 14 residues. The CDR3 loop is CARSFEGVEDTQYF. The CDR3 DNA sequence: TGTGCCAGAAGTTTCGAGGGAGTGGAGGATACGCAGTATTTT.

The V gene is TRBV5-6, the J gene TRBJ1-5; 8 positions match TRBD1. With V trimmed by 0 bases and J by 6 bases, 2 bases remained unmatched. Germline V gives CDR1 SGHDT, CDR2 YYEEEE. The CDR3 length is 14 residues. CDR3 in amino acids: CASSLAGGLQPQHF. The CDR3 DNA sequence: TGTGCCAGCAGCTTGGCAGGGGGCCTTCAGCCCCAGCATTTT. Complete variable domain (other parts from reference TRBV5-6 and TRBJ1-5): DAGVTQSPTHLIKTRGQQVTLRCSPKSGHDTVSWYQQALGQGPQFIFQYYEEEERQRGNFPDRFSGHQFPNYSSELNVNALLLGDSALYLCASSLAGGLQPQHFGDGTRLSIL.

There are many counts of this clonotype. The V call is TRBV28, the J call TRBJ2-2, with D unclear. This CDR3 has 14 amino acids. Per the germline V gene, CDR1 is MDHEN and CDR2 is SYDVKM. Trimming took off 5 bases at V and 4 bases at J, with 11 bases between the two ends. This CDR3 reads CASSTPSSTGELFF. The CDR3 region has the DNA TGTGCCAGCAGTACTCCCTCTTCCACCGGGGAGCTGTTTTTT.

This clonotype was detected only a few times. The rearrangement joins TRBV5-4 to TRBJ2-5; 8 bases line up with TRBD1. This CDR3 spans 14 amino acids. Germline V lookup: CDR1 SGHNT, CDR2 YYREEE (reference sequence). The V segment lost 3 bases and the J segment 5 bases; nucleotides outside the gene matches: 6. CDR3 sequence: CASSWTGRRETQYF. The CDR3 DNA reads TGTGCCAGCAGCTGGACAGGGAGGCGGGAGACCCAGTACTTC.

Only a few counts were recorded for this clonotype. The chain combines TRBV7-8 with TRBJ1-1, with 7 bases identical to TRBD1. V gave up 2 bases and J gave up 6 bases; unmatched junction bases: 6. This CDR3 is 14 amino acids long. The germline CDR1 and CDR2 sequences are SGHVS and FQNEAQ. The CDR3 loop is CASSLTAQGAEAFF. The CDR3 DNA follows: TGTGCCAGCAGCTTAACGGCGCAGGGGGCTGAAGCTTTCTTT.

The table lists this clonotype with many counts. The chain is built from TRBV6-2 or TRBV6-3 and TRBJ1-5; 9 bases match TRBD1. The CDR3 runs 17 residues. V lost 3 bases, J lost 2 bases, and 8 bases stayed unmatched. Germline-derived CDR1 and CDR2 are MNHEY and SVGEGT. The CDR3 DNA is TGTGCCAGCAGTTATCCGGGACAGGGAACCGGCAATCAGCCCCAGCATTTT. It specifies CASSYPGQGTGNQPQHF.